A single sample gave rise to the 26 T cell receptor beta chains below, sequenced in a study of Graves' ophthalmopathy and Graves' hyperthyroidism. Scientists amplified the TCR beta CDR3 regions from RNA transcripts. RT-PCR with HTBI primers came first, then second-round multiplex PCR. TCRdb reprocessed the multiplex PCR reads with MiXCR, giving one entry per CDR3 protein. The sample records over 650,000 distinct CDR3 sequences, over 40% being singletons. The specimen sequenced was peripheral blood. These receptors all come from an adult man with Graves' ophthalmopathy.

This clonotype was observed at least ten times. The CDR3 coding sequence is TGTGCCAGCAGCCAAGGGATTGGAGCACCCTACGAGCAGTACTTC. Its protein is CASSQGIGAPYEQYF. This rearrangement joins TRBV14 to TRBJ2-7, with no clear D. The CDR3 is 15 residues long. Trimming took 1 base from V and 2 from J, leaving 12 bases between them. The germline CDR1 and CDR2 sequences are SGHDN and FVKESK.

This clonotype appeared many times. This chain connects TRBV3-1 to TRBJ2-5; a possible D gene is TRBD2 (5 bases). Germline CDR1 reads LGHDT; CDR2 reads YNNKEL (reference sequence). Trimming took off 3 bases at V and 4 bases at J, with 15 bases between the two ends. The CDR3 has 15 amino acids. For the CDR3, the DNA is TGTGCCAGCAGCCAGTATCGGGGTGAGGTAGAGACCCAGTACTTC. Translation gives CASSQYRGEVETQYF.

This clonotype occurred many times. V usage is TRBV5-1 and J usage is TRBJ2-7, with D possibly called TRBD1 or TRBD2 (6 bases each). The germline CDR1 and CDR2 sequences are SGHRS and YFSETQ. V was clipped by 4 bases and J by 8 bases, with 13 bases between them. The CDR3 length is 12 residues. The CDR3: CASSLGGDQQYF. The DNA of the CDR3 is TGCGCCAGCAGCCTCGGGGGCGACCAGCAGTACTTC.

This clonotype was counted a few times. V and J are TRBV30 and TRBJ1-2; 7 nucleotides align to TRBD1. With V trimmed by 2 bases and J by 6 bases, 6 bases remained unmatched. The CDR3 sequence is 13 residues long. Germline assignment: CDR1 GTSNPN and CDR2 SVGIG (reference sequence). The CDR3 reads CAWSPSTGNGYTF. DNA of the CDR3: TGTGCCTGGAGTCCGTCGACAGGGAATGGCTACACCTTC.

The rearrangement links TRBV7-8 to TRBJ2-1; 9 bases agree with TRBD2. The J segment lost 7 bases and the V segment lost 2 bases, leaving 6 bases of the junction unmatched. Germline V lookup: CDR1 SGHVS, CDR2 FQNEAQ. CDR3 size: 15 residues. For the CDR3, the DNA is TGTGCCAGCAGCTTAATCCAGCGGGAGGCGAATGAGCAGTTCTTC. Encoded protein: CASSLIQREANEQFF.

With regard to this clonotype: At one of its ends the junction is not consistent with the germline gene, which may arise from a read error. V gene TRBV12-3 or TRBV12-4 combines with J gene TRBJ1-1; possible D gene TRBD1, 5 bases. The CDR3 sequence is 15 residues long. The CDR3: CASSFSGRVNTGAFF. CDR3 DNA sequence: TGTGCCAGCAGTTTCTCAGGCAGGGTGAACACTGGAGCTTTCTTT.

This clonotype was observed at least ten times. The chain couples TRBV13 to TRBJ2-7, with D tentatively TRBD1 (5 bases). The CDR3 loop spans 12 amino acids. Germline loops: CDR1 PRHDT, CDR2 FYEKMQ (reference sequence). The V end lost 6 bases, the J end lost 4 bases, and 10 bases lay between the germline ends. CDR3 loop: CASRYRNYEQYF. Written as DNA, the CDR3 is TGTGCCAGCAGGTACAGGAATTACGAGCAGTACTTC.

This clonotype turned up a few times. This chain connects TRBV9 to TRBJ2-7; no clear D. V lost 4 bases, J lost 0 bases, and 14 bases lay in between. The CDR3 runs to 15 residues. The germline V gene has CDR1 SGDLS and CDR2 YYNGEE. Here the CDR3 DNA reads TGTGCCAGCAGCCAAGCCGGGCTTCACTCCTACGAGCAGTACTTC. Amino acids: CASSQAGLHSYEQYF.

This clonotype was seen repeatedly, ten times or more. The CDR3 DNA reads TGTGCCAGCAGCTTGAGGCAGGGGGACGAGCAGTACTTC. It encodes CASSLRQGDEQYF. J is TRBJ2-7 and V is TRBV5-8; 7 bases are shared with TRBD1. The CDR3 is 13 amino acids. Trimming at V came to 1 base and at J to 5 bases, leaving 3 bases not matched to a gene. Germline V CDR1 and CDR2: SGHTS, YDEGEE.

V is TRBV11-2 and J is TRBJ1-4, with D unclear. This CDR3 contains 16 residues. V lost 5 bases and J 3 bases, leaving 16 bases between the germline ends. Looked up from germline, CDR1 is SGHAT and CDR2 is FQNNGV. CDR3 protein: CASSQDQGLSNEKLFF. The CDR3 nucleotides are TGTGCCAGCAGCCAAGATCAAGGACTTTCTAATGAAAAACTGTTTTTT. Using reference TRBV11-2 and TRBJ1-4 for the parts outside the CDR3, the full variable domain is EAGVAQSPRYKIIEKRQSVAFWCNPISGHATLYWYQQILGQGPKLLIQFQNNGVVDDSQLPKDRFSAERLKGVDSTLKIQPAKLEDSAVYLCASSQDQGLSNEKLFFGSGTQLSVL.

This rearrangement joins TRBV5-1 to TRBJ1-2; 7 bases map to TRBD1. Germline CDR1 SGHRS, CDR2 YFSETQ. Germline trimming cut 7 bases from V and 4 bases from J; bases unmatched to any gene: 10. This CDR3 is 14 amino acids long. CDR3 DNA sequence: TGCGCCAGCGTTGAAGGGGGACAGATCTATGGCTACACCTTC. Encoded protein: CASVEGGQIYGYTF.

The rearrangement uses TRBV20-1 and TRBJ1-2; no clear D gene. V shed 1 base and J shed 6 bases, with 12 bases lying between them. The CDR3 has 13 amino acids. CDR1 DFQATT and CDR2 SNEGSKA come from the germline V gene (reference sequence). The CDR3 spells CSARVAGYNGYTF. CDR3 DNA: TGCAGTGCTAGAGTGGCGGGGTACAATGGCTACACCTTC.

The CDR3: CASKGGQGSDTQYF. CDR3 DNA: TGTGCCAGTAAGGGGGGACAGGGATCAGATACGCAGTACTTC. This chain connects TRBV19 to TRBJ2-5; 9 bases match TRBD1. Germline V gives CDR1 LNHDA, CDR2 SQIVND (reference sequence). With 7 bases clipped from V and 11 bases from J, the junction kept 14 bases outside the gene matches. This CDR3 has 14 residues. The full variable domain, its missing parts supplied by reference TRBV19 and TRBJ2-5, is DGGITQSPKYLFRKEGQNVTLSCEQNLNHDAMYWYRQDPGQGLRLIYYSQIVNDFQKGDIAEGYSVSREKKESFPLTVTSAQKNPTAFYLCASKGGQGSDTQYFGPGTRLLVL.

This clonotype was seen at least ten times. This CDR3 is CASSYSGGSSYEQYF. DNA of the CDR3: TGTGCCAGCAGTTACTCGGGTGGGAGCTCCTACGAGCAGTACTTC. The chain uses TRBV12-3 or TRBV12-4 and TRBJ2-7; maybe TRBD2 (5 bases). The CDR3 contains 15 residues. V lost 4 bases and J lost 0, with 13 bases in between.

Ten or more counts support this clonotype. The chain joins TRBV12-3 or TRBV12-4 to TRBJ1-2; perhaps TRBD1 as D (5 bases). The CDR3 extends over 15 amino acids. Trimming removed 7 bases at V and 8 bases at J, with 23 bases between. CDR3 amino acids: CASTHFRQGTEGYTF. CDR3 DNA sequence: TGTGCCAGCACCCACTTCCGCCAGGGCACGGAAGGCTACACCTTC.

Concerning this clonotype: The junction departs from the called germline gene at one end, perhaps through a read error. The J gene is TRBJ1-5, the V gene TRBV24-1, with D hard to call. Germline assignment: CDR1 KGHDR and CDR2 SFDVKD. This CDR3 region has 14 residues. CDR3 loop: CVSSEGTEDQPQHF. The CDR3 region has the DNA TGCGTCAGCAGTGAGGGCACTGAAGATCAGCCCCAGCATTTT.

The chain links TRBV27 to TRBJ2-7; no clear D. CDR3 size: 15 residues. V lost 4 bases to trimming and J lost 4 bases, with 17 bases between them. CDR1 is MNHEY, CDR2 SMNVEV, per germline (reference sequence). CDR3 DNA sequence: TGTGCCAGCAGTTCGCCAAGGTTGGGTAGTTACGAGCAGTACTTC. This encodes CASSSPRLGSYEQYF.

The V and J genes are TRBV7-9 and TRBJ2-5; no clear D gene. The germline gives CDR1 SEHNR, CDR2 FQNEAQ (reference sequence). The V and J ends lost 4 bases and 5 bases respectively, with 14 bases between them. CDR3 length: 14 residues. The CDR3 DNA reads as TGTGCCAGCAGCTCAGACCCAGGATCGGAGACCCAGTACTTC. This translates into CASSSDPGSETQYF. The variable domain in full, with the rest retrieved from reference TRBV7-9 and TRBJ2-5, is DTGVSQNPRHKITKRGQNVTFRCDPISEHNRLYWYRQTLGQGPEFLTYFQNEAQLEKSRLLSDRFSAERPKGSFSTLEIQRTEQGDSAMYLCASSSDPGSETQYFGPGTRLLVL.

This clonotype was counted between two and nine times. The V gene is TRBV3-1, the J gene TRBJ2-7; TRBD1 agrees at 7 bases. The CDR3 consists of 14 residues. The ends lost 2 bases at V and 3 bases at J; junction bases unmatched: 4. Germline V lookup: CDR1 LGHDT, CDR2 YNNKEL (reference sequence). The CDR3 region is CASSQPGQNYEQYF. DNA of the CDR3: TGTGCCAGCAGCCAACCGGGACAGAACTACGAGCAGTACTTC.

This chain links TRBV5-1 with TRBJ2-7, with TRBD2 identical over 10 bases. This CDR3 has 16 amino acids. Trimming removed 2 bases from V and 1 base from J; junction bases left unmatched: 6. Germline loops: CDR1 SGHRS, CDR2 YFSETQ. CDR3 nucleotides: TGCGCCAGCAGCTTAGTCCCTAGCGGGGGTTCCTACGAGCAGTACTTC. This translates into CASSLVPSGGSYEQYF.

This sequence joins TRBV2 and TRBJ2-7; TRBD2 aligns across 8 bases. Germline loops: CDR1 SNHLY, CDR2 FYNNEI. V trimming: 5 bases; J trimming: 3 bases; junction bases outside the gene matches: 18. The CDR3 is 18 residues long. The CDR3, as DNA: TGTGCCAGCAGTCTCGGCCAGCCGGGAGGGCCAATCAACTACGAGCAGTACTTC. Translating it yields CASSLGQPGGPINYEQYF. Drawing the rest from reference TRBV2 and TRBJ2-7, the complete variable domain is EPEVTQTPSHQVTQMGQEVILRCVPISNHLYFYWYRQILGQKVEFLVSFYNNEISEKSEIFDDQFSVERPDGSNFTLKIRSTKLEDSAMYFCASSLGQPGGPINYEQYFGPGTRLTVT.

This rearrangement joins TRBV5-6 to TRBJ1-6, with no clear D. Germline assignment: CDR1 SGHDT and CDR2 YYEEEE. The V gene lost 0 bases and the J gene lost 7 bases, with 5 bases spanning the gap. This CDR3 has 13 amino acids. Here the CDR3 DNA reads TGTGCCAGCAGCTTGGCAATAAATTCACCCCTCCACTTT. Protein product: CASSLAINSPLHF.

V usage is TRBV20-1 and J usage is TRBJ1-4, with D perhaps matching TRBD1 (5 bases). CDR3 size: 14 residues. In germline, CDR1 is DFQATT, CDR2 SNEGSKA (reference sequence). V lost 1 base, J lost 4 bases, and 10 bases lay in between. The CDR3 nucleotides are TGCAGTGCTAGAGGGCAGGGCGGTAATGAAAAACTGTTTTTT. It translates to CSARGQGGNEKLFF.

The chain couples TRBV10-3 to TRBJ1-2; 11 positions agree with TRBD1. This CDR3 region has 13 residues. Per germline, CDR1 ENHRY and CDR2 SYGVKD. The V and J ends lost 6 bases and 8 bases, in that order; junction bases with no gene match: 5. The CDR3 region is CAIRGQGVEGYTF. The CDR3 nucleotides read TGTGCCATCAGGGGACAGGGGGTGGAAGGCTACACCTTC.

This clonotype was seen repeatedly, ten times or more. V and J are TRBV20-1 and TRBJ2-2, with a possible D match to TRBD1 (6 bases). CDR1 and CDR2 (germline): DFQATT, SNEGSKA (reference sequence). The CDR3 spans 17 residues. Trimming shortened V by 1 base and J by 0 bases, and 15 bases separated the two germline ends. This CDR3 reads CSARAAGAHTNTGELFF. The CDR3 DNA is TGCAGTGCTAGAGCGGCAGGGGCTCACACGAACACCGGGGAGCTGTTTTTT.

V usage is TRBV5-5 and J usage is TRBJ1-6; D may be TRBD1 (5 bases). Trimming cost V 4 bases and J 5 bases, with 13 bases left between them. The CDR3 extends over 15 amino acids. Germline V gene lookup returns CDR1 SGHKS and CDR2 YYEKEE (reference sequence). As DNA, the CDR3 is TGTGCCAGCAGCCGGTACAGGACCGATAATTCACCCCTCCACTTT. Protein product: CASSRYRTDNSPLHF.